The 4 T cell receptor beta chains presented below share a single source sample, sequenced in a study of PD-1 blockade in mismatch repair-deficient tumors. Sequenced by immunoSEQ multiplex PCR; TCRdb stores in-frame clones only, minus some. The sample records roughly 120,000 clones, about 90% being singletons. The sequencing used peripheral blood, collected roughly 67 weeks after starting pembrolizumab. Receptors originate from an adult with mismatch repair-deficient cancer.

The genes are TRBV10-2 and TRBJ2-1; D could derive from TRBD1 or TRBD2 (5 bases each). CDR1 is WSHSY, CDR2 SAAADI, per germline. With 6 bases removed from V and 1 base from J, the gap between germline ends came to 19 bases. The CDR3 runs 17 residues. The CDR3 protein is CASSTNVGTLSYNEQFF. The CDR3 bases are TGCGCCAGCAGCACGAATGTCGGGACCCTATCCTACAATGAGCAGTTCTTC.

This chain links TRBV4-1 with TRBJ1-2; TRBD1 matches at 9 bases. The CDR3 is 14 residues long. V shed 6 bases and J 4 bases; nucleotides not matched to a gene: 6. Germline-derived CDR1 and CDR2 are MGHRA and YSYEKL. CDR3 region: CASRGQGSSYGYTF. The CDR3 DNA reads TGCGCCAGCAGGGGACAGGGTTCTTCCTATGGCTACACCTTC.

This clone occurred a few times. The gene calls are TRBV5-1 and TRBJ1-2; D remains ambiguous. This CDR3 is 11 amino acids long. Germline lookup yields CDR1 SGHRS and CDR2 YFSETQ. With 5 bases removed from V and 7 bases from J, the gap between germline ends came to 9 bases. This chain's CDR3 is CASSYGSGYTF. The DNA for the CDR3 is TGCGCCAGCAGTTACGGCAGTGGCTACACCTTC.

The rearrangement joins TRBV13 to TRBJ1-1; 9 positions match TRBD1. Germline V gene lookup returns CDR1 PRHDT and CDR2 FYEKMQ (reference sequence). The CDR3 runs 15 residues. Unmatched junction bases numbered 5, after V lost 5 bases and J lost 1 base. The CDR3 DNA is TGTGCCAGCAGCCCGAGGGGACAGGGGAACACTGAAGCTTTCTTT. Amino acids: CASSPRGQGNTEAFF.